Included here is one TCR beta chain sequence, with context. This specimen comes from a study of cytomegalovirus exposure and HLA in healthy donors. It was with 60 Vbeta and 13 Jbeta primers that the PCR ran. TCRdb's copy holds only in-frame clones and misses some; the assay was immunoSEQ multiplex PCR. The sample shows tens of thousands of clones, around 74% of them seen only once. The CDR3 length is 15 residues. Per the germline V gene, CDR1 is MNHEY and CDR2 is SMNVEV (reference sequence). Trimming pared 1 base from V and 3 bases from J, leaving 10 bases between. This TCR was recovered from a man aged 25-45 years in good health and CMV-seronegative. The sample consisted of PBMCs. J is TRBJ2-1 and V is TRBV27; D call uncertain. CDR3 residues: CASSLYGDNYNEQFF. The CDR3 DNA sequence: TGTGCCAGCAGTTTATACGGAGATAACTACAATGAGCAGTTCTTC.